Listed here are 9 T cell receptor beta chains from one sample, sequenced in a study of cytomegalovirus exposure and HLA in healthy donors. PCR amplification relied on 60 Vbeta primers (plus 13 Jbeta primers). Libraries were prepared by immunoSEQ multiplex PCR; TCRdb keeps only in-frame clonotypes and omits some of them. The sample includes about 86,000 clones, around 80% of them seen just once. The source material was PBMCs. Source of these receptors: a male donor in good health and CMV-seropositive.

The rearrangement joins TRBV25-1 to TRBJ2-3; 7 bases map to TRBD2. V was clipped by 3 bases and J by 5 bases; unmatched bases: 5. CDR1 is MGHDK, CDR2 SYGVNS, per germline. This CDR3 comprises 14 residues. Here the CDR3 DNA reads TGTGCCAGCAGTGATGTGGGGACTATAGATACGCAGTATTTT. It encodes CASSDVGTIDTQYF.

The chain has TRBV13 and TRBJ2-7, with 9 bases matching TRBD1. The CDR3 consists of 12 residues. Trimming took 5 bases from V and 7 from J; bases not matched to a gene: 3. From germline, CDR1 is PRHDT and CDR2 FYEKMQ (reference sequence). The CDR3 spells CASSPGTGEQYF. The CDR3 DNA reads TGTGCCAGCAGCCCCGGGACAGGGGAGCAGTACTTC.

The J gene is TRBJ2-7, the V gene TRBV30; D is ambiguous. Germline V gives CDR1 GTSNPN, CDR2 SVGIG (reference sequence). The CDR3 extends over 13 amino acids. V dropped 4 bases and J dropped 2 bases, with 12 bases sitting between them. The CDR3 DNA reads TGTGCCTGGAATACCAGGAACCCCTACGAGCAGTACTTC. As protein: CAWNTRNPYEQYF.

The V gene is TRBV19, the J gene TRBJ2-5; no definite D call. Germline V gene data show CDR1 as LNHDA and CDR2 as SQIVND (reference sequence). The CDR3 extends over 13 amino acids. The germline V and J ends were trimmed by 4 bases and 5 bases, with 11 bases remaining between them. CDR3 region: CASSKSYWETQYF. Here the CDR3 DNA reads TGTGCCAGTAGTAAATCTTACTGGGAGACCCAGTACTTC. Combining the CDR3 with reference TRBV19 and TRBJ2-5 gives the whole variable domain DGGITQSPKYLFRKEGQNVTLSCEQNLNHDAMYWYRQDPGQGLRLIYYSQIVNDFQKGDIAEGYSVSREKKESFPLTVTSAQKNPTAFYLCASSKSYWETQYFGPGTRLLVL.

The J gene is TRBJ2-7, the V gene TRBV4-1; no clear D gene. Deletions cut 1 base from V and 2 bases from J, with 9 bases between. Germline V gene sequence: CDR1 MGHRA, CDR2 YSYEKL. The CDR3 sequence is 14 residues long. CDR3 residues: CASSQVPGPYEQYF. CDR3 nucleotides: TGCGCCAGCAGCCAAGTTCCAGGCCCCTACGAGCAGTACTTC.

The V gene is TRBV27, the J gene TRBJ2-3; 14 bases are a match to TRBD2. The CDR3 length is 17 residues. The V gene's germline CDR1 is MNHEY and CDR2 SMNVEV (reference sequence). Trimming took 6 bases from V and 5 from J; bases not matched to a gene: 10. For the CDR3, the DNA is TGTGCCAGCAGGCCGCGACTAGCGGGAGGGCCCAGAGATACGCAGTATTTT. Translated: CASRPRLAGGPRDTQYF.

The chain is built from TRBV21-1 and TRBJ1-5; no DNA check was done on the table's D call, TRBD1. TRBV21-1 is designated a pseudogene. This CDR3 is 16 amino acids long. CDR3 in DNA: TGTGCCAGCAGCCTAACCGGGACAGGGGTTGGTCAGCCCCAGCATTTT. Residues: CASSLTGTGVGQPQHF.

The chain couples TRBV27 to TRBJ2-1, with 9 bases that match TRBD2. V lost 7 bases and J lost 4; bases outside the gene matches: 8. The CDR3 extends over 15 amino acids. Germline V gene sequence: CDR1 MNHEY, CDR2 SMNVEV (reference sequence). CDR3 residues: CASKSPAGGYNEQFF. DNA for the CDR3: TGTGCCAGCAAATCCCCAGCGGGAGGATACAATGAGCAGTTCTTC.

The gene calls are TRBV5-6 and TRBJ1-2; D gene ambiguous. The length of the CDR3 is 15 residues. V lost 1 base, J lost 5 bases, and 15 bases lay in between. Germline V gene lookup returns CDR1 SGHDT and CDR2 YYEEEE. CDR3 region: CASSLRSVAGYGYTF. CDR3 coding DNA: TGTGCCAGCAGCTTGAGGTCAGTCGCGGGGTATGGCTACACCTTC.